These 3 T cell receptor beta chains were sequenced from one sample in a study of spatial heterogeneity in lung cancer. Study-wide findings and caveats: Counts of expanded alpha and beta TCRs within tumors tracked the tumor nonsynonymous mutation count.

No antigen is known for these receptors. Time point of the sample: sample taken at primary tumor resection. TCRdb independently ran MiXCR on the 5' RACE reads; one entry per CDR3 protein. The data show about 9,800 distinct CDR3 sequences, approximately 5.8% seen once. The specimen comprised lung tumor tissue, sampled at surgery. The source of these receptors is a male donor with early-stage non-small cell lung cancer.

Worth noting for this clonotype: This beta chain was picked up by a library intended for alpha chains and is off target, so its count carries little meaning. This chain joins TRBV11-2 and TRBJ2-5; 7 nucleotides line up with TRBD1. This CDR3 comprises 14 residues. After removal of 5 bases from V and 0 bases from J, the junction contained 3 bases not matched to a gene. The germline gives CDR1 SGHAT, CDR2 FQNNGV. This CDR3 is CASSQQGYQETQYF. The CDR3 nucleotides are TGTGCCAGCAGCCAACAGGGGTACCAAGAGACCCAGTACTTC.

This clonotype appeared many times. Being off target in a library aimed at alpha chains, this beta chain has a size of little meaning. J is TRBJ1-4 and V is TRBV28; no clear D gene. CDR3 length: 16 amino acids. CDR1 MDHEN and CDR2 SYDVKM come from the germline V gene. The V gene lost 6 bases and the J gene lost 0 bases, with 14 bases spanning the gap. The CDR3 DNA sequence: TGTGCCAGCAGCCTCCAGACCGCCCCAACTAATGAAAAACTGTTTTTT. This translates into CASSLQTAPTNEKLFF.

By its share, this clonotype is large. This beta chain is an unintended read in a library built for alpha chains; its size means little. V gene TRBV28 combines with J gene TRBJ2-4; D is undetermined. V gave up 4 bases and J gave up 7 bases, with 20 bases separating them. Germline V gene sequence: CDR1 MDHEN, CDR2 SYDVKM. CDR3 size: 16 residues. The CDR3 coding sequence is TGTGCCAGCAGTTCCCCGGCCGAGAGTCGTGGGAACATTCAGTACTTC. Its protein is CASSSPAESRGNIQYF.